This T cell receptor (beta chain) was documented in a study of blood T cell repertoires in COVID-19. Assay: immunoSEQ multiplex PCR; the TCRdb copy retains only in-frame clones and omits some. The sample has roughly 120,000 clones, around 89% seen once. Looked up from germline, CDR1 is SGHTA and CDR2 is FQGNSA. V lost 0 bases, J lost 6 bases, and 12 bases lay in between. This CDR3 comprises 15 residues. The sequenced material came from peripheral blood. This rearrangement joins TRBV7-2 to TRBJ2-1, with D maybe TRBD2 (6 bases). The source is a human donor in a cohort sampled during active COVID-19. The CDR3, as DNA: TGTGCCAGCAGCTTAGCGGTGGGACTTGTCAATGAGCAGTTCTTC. Residues: CASSLAVGLVNEQFF.